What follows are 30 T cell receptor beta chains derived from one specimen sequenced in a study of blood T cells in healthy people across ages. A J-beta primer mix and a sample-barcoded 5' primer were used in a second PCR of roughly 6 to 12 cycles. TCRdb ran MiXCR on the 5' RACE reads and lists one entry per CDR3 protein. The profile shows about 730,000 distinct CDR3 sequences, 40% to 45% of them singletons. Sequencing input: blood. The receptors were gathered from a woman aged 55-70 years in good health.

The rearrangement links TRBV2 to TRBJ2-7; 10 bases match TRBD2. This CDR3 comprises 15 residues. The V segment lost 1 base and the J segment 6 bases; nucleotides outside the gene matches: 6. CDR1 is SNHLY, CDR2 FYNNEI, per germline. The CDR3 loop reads CASSEGLAGVREQYF. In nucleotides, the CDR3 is TGTGCCAGCAGTGAAGGTCTAGCGGGAGTGCGCGAGCAGTACTTC.

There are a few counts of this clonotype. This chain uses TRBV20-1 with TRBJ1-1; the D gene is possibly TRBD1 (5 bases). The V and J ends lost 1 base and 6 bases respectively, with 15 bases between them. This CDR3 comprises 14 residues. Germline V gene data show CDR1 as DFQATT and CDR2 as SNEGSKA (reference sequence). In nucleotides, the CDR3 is TGCAGTGCTAGAGCTATGGGGGTTTGGTCTGAAGCTTTCTTT. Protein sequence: CSARAMGVWSEAFF.

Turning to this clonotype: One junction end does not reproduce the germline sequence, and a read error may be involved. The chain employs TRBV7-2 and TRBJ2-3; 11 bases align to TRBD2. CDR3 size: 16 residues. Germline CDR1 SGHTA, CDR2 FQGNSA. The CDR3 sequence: CASGSKLAGGTDTQYF. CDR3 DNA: TGCGCCAGCGGCTCCAAACTAGCGGGGGGCACAGATACGCAGTATTTT.

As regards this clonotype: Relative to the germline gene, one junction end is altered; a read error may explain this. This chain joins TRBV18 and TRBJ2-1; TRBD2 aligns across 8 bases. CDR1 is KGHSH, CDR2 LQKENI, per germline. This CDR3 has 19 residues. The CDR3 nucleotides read TGTGCCAGCTCACCGCAAGAAACGTTAGGACTAGCAGGAGACAACGAGCAGTTCTTC. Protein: CASSPQETLGLAGDNEQFF.

CDR3 residues: CASSGLAGPSYNEQFF. In DNA, the CDR3 is TGTGCCAGTAGTGGACTAGCGGGCCCGTCCTACAATGAGCAGTTCTTC. This chain uses TRBV19 with TRBJ2-1; 11 bases map to TRBD2. The germline gives CDR1 LNHDA, CDR2 SQIVND (reference sequence). The CDR3 length is 16 residues. Trimming removed 5 bases from V and 1 base from J; junction bases left unmatched: 4.

CDR3 in DNA: TGCGCCAGCAGCCGGGACAGGGACGAGCAGTTCTTC. Amino acids: CASSRDRDEQFF. V and J are TRBV5-1 and TRBJ2-1, with TRBD1 matching 9 bases. J gave up 10 bases and V 4 bases, and 3 bases lay outside the gene matches. The CDR3 spans 12 residues. The germline CDR1 and CDR2 sequences are SGHRS and YFSETQ.

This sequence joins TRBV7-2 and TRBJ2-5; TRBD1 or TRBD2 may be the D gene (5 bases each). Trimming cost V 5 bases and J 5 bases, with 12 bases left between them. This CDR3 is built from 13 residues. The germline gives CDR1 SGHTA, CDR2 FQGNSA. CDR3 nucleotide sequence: TGTGCCAGCAGCACGACCTGGGGGGAGACCCAGTACTTC. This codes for CASSTTWGETQYF.

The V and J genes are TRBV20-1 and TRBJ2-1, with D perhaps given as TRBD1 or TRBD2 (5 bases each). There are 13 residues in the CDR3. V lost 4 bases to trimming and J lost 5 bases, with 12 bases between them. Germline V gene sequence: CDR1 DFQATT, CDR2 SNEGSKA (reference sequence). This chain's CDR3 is CSANGLGDNEQFF. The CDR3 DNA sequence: TGCAGTGCTAACGGGCTGGGGGACAATGAGCAGTTCTTC.

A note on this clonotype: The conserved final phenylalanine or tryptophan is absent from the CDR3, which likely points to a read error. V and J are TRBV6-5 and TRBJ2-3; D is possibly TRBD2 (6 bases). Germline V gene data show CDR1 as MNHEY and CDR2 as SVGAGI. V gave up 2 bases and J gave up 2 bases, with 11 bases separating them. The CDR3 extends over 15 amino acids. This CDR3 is CASSYLRGNTDTQYS. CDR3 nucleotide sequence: TGTGCCAGCAGTTACCTCCGGGGGAACACAGATACGCAGTATTCT.

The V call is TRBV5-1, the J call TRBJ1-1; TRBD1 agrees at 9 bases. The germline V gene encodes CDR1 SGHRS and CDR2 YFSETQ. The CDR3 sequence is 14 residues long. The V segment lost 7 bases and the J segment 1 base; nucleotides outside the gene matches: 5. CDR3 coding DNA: TGCGCCAGCGGGACAGGGTTCAAGAACACTGAAGCTTTCTTT. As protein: CASGTGFKNTEAFF.

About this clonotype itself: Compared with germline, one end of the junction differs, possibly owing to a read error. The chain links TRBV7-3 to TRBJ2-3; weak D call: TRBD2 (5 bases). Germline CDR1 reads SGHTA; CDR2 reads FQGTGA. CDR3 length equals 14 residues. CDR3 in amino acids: CAGSFSPEGDTQYF. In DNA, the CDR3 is TGTGCCGGCAGCTTTTCCCCTGAGGGAGATACGCAGTATTTT.

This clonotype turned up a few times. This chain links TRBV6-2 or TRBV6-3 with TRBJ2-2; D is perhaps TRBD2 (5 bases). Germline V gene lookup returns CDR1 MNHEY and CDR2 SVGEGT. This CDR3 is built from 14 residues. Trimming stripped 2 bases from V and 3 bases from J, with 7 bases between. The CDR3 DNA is TGTGCCAGCAGTTACCGGCGGGACACCGGGGAGCTGTTTTTT. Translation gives CASSYRRDTGELFF.

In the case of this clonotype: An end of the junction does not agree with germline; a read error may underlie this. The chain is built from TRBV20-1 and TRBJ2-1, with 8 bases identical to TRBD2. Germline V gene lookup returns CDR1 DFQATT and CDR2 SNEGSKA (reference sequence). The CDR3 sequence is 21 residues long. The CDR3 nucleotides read TGCAGTACTAGAGGGGGTCGGCGAGCGGGAGCCCTAAAAGGGTCCTACAATGAGCAGTTCTTC. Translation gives CSTRGGRRAGALKGSYNEQFF.

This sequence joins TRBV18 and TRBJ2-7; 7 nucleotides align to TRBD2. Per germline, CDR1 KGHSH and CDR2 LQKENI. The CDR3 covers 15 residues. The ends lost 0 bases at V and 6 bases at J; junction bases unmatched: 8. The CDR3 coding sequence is TGTGCCAGCTCACCACCGATGGCGGGAGCGGGCGAGCAGTACTTC. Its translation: CASSPPMAGAGEQYF.

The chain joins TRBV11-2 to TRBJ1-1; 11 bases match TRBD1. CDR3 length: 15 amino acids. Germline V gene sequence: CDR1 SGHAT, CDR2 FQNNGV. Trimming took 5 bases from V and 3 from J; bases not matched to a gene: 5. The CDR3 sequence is CASSAPGQGDTEAFF. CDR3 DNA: TGTGCCAGCAGCGCGCCGGGACAGGGGGACACTGAAGCTTTCTTT.

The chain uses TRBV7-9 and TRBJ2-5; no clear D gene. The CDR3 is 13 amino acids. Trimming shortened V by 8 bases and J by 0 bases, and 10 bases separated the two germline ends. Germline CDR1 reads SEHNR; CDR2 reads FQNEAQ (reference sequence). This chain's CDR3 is CASGSPYQETQYF. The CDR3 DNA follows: TGTGCCAGCGGGTCACCGTACCAAGAGACCCAGTACTTC.

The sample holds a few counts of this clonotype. For the CDR3, the DNA is TGTGCCAGCAGTTACACTACGCAATATAATTCACCCCTCCACTTT. Translating it yields CASSYTTQYNSPLHF. This chain connects TRBV6-5 to TRBJ1-6; D call uncertain. Trimming left V 2 bases short and J 4 bases short, with 9 bases between. Germline V CDR1 and CDR2: MNHEY, SVGAGI. The CDR3 spans 15 residues.

As DNA, the CDR3 is TGCGCCAGCAGTCGAAGCGGGACCGAACCCTACGAGCAGTACTTC. Protein product: CASSRSGTEPYEQYF. The chain joins TRBV5-1 to TRBJ2-7, with 7 bases matching TRBD2. Germline V gives CDR1 SGHRS, CDR2 YFSETQ. V was clipped by 5 bases and J by 2 bases; unmatched bases: 10. The CDR3 has 15 residues. The full variable domain, completed using reference TRBV5-1 and TRBJ2-7, is KAGVTQTPRYLIKTRGQQVTLSCSPISGHRSVSWYQQTPGQGLQFLFEYFSETQRNKGNFPGRFSGRQFSNSRSEMNVSTLELGDSALYLCASSRSGTEPYEQYFGPGTRLTVT.

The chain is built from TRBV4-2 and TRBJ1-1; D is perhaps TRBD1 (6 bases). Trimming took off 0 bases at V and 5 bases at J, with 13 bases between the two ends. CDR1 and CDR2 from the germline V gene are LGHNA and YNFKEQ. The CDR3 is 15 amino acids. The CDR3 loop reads CASSQEAGERTEAFF. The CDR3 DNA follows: TGTGCCAGCAGCCAAGAGGCAGGGGAGAGGACTGAAGCTTTCTTT.

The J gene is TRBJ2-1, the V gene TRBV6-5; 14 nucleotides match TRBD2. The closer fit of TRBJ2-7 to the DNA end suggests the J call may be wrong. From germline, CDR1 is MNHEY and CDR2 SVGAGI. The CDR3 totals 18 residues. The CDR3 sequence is CASSSWGLAGARYNEQYF. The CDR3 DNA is TGTGCCAGCAGTTCCTGGGGACTAGCGGGGGCACGCTACAATGAGCAGTACTTC.

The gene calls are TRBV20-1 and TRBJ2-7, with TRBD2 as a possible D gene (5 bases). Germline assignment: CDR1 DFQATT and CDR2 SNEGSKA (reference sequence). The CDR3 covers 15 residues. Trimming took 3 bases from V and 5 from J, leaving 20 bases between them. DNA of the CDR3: TGCAGTGCTAGGCACTTAGGAGAGGGCAAAGACGAGCAGTACTTC. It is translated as CSARHLGEGKDEQYF.

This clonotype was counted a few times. The CDR3 nucleotides are TGTGCCAGCAGCTCCTCCCCCCTTTTTGGACACGAGCAGTACTTC. Protein sequence: CASSSSPLFGHEQYF. The chain links TRBV7-2 to TRBJ2-7; D remains unclear. The CDR3 spans 15 residues. With 4 bases removed from V and 5 bases from J, the gap between germline ends came to 18 bases. Germline loops: CDR1 SGHTA, CDR2 FQGNSA.

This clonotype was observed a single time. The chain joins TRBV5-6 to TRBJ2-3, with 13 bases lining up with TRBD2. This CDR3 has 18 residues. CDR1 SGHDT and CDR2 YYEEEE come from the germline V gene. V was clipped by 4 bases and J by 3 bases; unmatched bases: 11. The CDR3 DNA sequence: TGTGCCAGCAGCCTCAGGACTAGCGGGAGTAAGTCAACAGATACGCAGTATTTT. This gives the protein CASSLRTSGSKSTDTQYF.

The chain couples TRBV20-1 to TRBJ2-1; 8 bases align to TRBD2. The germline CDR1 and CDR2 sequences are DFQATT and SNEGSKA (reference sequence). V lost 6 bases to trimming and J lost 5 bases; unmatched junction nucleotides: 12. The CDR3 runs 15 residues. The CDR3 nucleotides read TGCAGTGCACCGACCGCGGCGGGGGGTAACAATGAGCAGTTCTTC. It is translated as CSAPTAAGGNNEQFF.

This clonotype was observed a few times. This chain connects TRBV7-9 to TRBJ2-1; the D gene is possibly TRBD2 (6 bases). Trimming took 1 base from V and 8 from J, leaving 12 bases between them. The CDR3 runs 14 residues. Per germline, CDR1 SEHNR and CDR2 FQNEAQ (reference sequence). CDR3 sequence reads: CASSLGFERDEQFF. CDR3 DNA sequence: TGTGCCAGCAGCTTAGGTTTCGAGCGGGATGAGCAGTTCTTC.

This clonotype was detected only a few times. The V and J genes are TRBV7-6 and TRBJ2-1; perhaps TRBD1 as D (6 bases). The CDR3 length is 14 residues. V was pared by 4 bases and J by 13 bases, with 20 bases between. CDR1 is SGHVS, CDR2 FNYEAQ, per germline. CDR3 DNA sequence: TGTGCCAGCAGCTCGAGGCCAGGGGCAGAGACCCAGTTCTTC. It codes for CASSSRPGAETQFF.

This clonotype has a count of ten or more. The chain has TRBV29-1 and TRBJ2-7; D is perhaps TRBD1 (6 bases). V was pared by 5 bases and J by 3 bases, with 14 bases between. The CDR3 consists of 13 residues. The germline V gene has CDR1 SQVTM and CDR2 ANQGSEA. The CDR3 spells CSVLRTEDYEQYF. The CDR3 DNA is TGCAGCGTTCTTCGGACAGAGGACTACGAGCAGTACTTC.

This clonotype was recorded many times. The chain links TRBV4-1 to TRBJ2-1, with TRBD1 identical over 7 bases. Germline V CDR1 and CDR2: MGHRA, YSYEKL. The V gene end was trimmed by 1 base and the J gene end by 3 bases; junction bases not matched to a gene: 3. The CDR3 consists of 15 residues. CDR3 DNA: TGCGCCAGCAGCCAAGCGAGGGGGCACTACAATGAGCAGTTCTTC. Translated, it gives CASSQARGHYNEQFF.

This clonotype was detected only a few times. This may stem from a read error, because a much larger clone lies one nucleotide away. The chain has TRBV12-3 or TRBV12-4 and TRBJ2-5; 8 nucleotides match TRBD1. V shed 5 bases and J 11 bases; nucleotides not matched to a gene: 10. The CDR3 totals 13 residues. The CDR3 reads CASSLQGAWEQYF. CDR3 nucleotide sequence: TGTGCCAGCAGTCTCCAGGGGGCCTGGGAGCAGTACTTC.

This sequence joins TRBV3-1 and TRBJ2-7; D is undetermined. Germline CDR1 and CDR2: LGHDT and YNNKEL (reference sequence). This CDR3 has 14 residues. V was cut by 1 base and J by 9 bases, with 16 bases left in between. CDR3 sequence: CASSQVKSTAWQYF. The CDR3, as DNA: TGTGCCAGCAGCCAAGTGAAATCGACGGCTTGGCAGTACTTC.